The text below deals with one TCR beta chain. Its specificity is unknown. The sample originates from a study of cytomegalovirus exposure and HLA in healthy donors. CDR3 length: 17 residues. PCR used 60 Vbeta primers and 13 Jbeta primers. Repertoires were generated with immunoSEQ multiplex PCR, while TCRdb's copy carries only in-frame clones and drops some. The data show more than 150,000 clones, 60% to 85% seen once. Findings and caveats of the study: What was likely a sequencing artifact was a cluster of highly shared sequence variants. A later analysis linked a missense variant in DCLRE1C to the trimming of TCR beta V and J genes. Later analysis identified about 15,000 TCR beta sequences associated with HLA alleles, using a false discovery rate threshold of 0.05.

The clonotype comes from a man aged 18 to 35 in good health and CMV-seronegative. The specimen sequenced was PBMCs. This sequence joins TRBV21-1 and TRBJ1-1. TRBV21-1 is a recognized pseudogene. CDR3 amino acids: CASSKGLGPGGYTEAFF. In DNA, the CDR3 is TGTGCCAGCAGCAAAGGATTGGGACCGGGGGGGTACACTGAAGCTTTCTTT.